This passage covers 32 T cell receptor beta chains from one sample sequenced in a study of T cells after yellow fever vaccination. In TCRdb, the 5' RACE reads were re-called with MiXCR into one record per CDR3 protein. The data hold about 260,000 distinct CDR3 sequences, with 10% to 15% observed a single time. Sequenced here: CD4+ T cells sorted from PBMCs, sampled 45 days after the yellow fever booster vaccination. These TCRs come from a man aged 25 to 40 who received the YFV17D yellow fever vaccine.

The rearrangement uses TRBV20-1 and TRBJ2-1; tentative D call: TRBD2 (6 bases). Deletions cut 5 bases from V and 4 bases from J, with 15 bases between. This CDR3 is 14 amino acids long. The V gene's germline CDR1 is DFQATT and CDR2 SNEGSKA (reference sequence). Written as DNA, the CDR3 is TGCAGTGCTGGTCGGGAGTCGGTGTACAATGAGCAGTTCTTC. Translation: CSAGRESVYNEQFF.

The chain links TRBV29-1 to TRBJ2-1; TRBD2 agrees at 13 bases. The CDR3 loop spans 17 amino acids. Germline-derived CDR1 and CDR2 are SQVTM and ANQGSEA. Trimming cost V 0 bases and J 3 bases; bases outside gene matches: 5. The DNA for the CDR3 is TGCAGCGTTGAAGAAGGGGGACTAGCGGGACACTACAATGAGCAGTTCTTC. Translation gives CSVEEGGLAGHYNEQFF.

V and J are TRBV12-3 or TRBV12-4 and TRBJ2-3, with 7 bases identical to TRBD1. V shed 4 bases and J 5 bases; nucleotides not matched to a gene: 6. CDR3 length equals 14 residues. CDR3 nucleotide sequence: TGTGCCAGCAGTTGGGGACAGAACATAGATACGCAGTATTTT. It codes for CASSWGQNIDTQYF.

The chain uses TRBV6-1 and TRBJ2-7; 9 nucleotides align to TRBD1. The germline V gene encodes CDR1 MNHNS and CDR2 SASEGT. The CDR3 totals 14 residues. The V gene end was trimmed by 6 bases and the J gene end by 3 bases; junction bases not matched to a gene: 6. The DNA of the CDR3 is TGTGCCAGCAGGTCCGGGACAGGGAACTACGAGCAGTACTTC. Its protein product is CASRSGTGNYEQYF.

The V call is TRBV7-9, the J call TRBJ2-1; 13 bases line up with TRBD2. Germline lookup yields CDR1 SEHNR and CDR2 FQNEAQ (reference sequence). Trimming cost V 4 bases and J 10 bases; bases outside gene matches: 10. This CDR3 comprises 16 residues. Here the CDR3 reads CASSSQAGLAGVEQFF. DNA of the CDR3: TGTGCCAGCAGCTCCCAGGCCGGACTAGCGGGAGTAGAGCAGTTCTTC. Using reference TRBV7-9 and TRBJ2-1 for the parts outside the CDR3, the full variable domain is DTGVSQNPRHKITKRGQNVTFRCDPISEHNRLYWYRQTLGQGPEFLTYFQNEAQLEKSRLLSDRFSAERPKGSFSTLEIQRTEQGDSAMYLCASSSQAGLAGVEQFFGPGTRLTVL.

Here the CDR3 DNA reads TGTGCCACCAGCAGACCCGGGACAGGGGGATCCCATGAGCAGTTCTTC. Residues: CATSRPGTGGSHEQFF. The chain uses TRBV15 and TRBJ2-1; 11 bases agree with TRBD1. This CDR3 is 16 amino acids long. After removal of 2 bases from V and 8 bases from J, the junction contained 8 bases not matched to a gene. The germline CDR1 and CDR2 sequences are LNHNV and YYDKDF (reference sequence).

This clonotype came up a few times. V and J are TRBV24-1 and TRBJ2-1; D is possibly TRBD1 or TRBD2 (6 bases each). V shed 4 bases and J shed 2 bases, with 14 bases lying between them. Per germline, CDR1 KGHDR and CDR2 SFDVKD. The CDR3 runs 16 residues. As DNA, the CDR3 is TGTGCCACCAGTGACCTACAGGGAGGCGCCTACAATGAGCAGTTCTTC. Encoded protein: CATSDLQGGAYNEQFF.

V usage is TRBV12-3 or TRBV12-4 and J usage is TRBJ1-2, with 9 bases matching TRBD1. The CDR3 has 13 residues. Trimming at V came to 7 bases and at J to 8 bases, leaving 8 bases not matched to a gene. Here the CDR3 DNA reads TGTGCCAGCACCTCGACAGGGGGAATGGGCTACACCTTC. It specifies CASTSTGGMGYTF.

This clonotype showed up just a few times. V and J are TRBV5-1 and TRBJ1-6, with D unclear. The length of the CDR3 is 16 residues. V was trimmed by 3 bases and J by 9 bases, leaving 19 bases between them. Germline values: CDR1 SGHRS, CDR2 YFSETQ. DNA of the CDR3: TGCGCCAGCAGCTCCGGGCCGAGGGTATCAAGTTCACCCCTCCACTTT. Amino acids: CASSSGPRVSSSPLHF.

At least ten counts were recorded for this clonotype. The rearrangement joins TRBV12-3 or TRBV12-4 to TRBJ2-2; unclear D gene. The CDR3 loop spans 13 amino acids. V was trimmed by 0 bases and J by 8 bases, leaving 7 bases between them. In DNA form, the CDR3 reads TGTGCCAGCAGTTTAGCGGGGTCAGGGGAGCTGTTTTTT. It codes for CASSLAGSGELFF.

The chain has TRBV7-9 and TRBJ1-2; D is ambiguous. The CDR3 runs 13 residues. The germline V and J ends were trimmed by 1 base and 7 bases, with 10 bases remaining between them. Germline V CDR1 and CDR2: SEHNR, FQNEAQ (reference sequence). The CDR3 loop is CASSLGQAVGYTF. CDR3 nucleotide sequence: TGTGCCAGCAGCTTAGGGCAGGCGGTTGGCTACACCTTC.

The CDR3 sequence: CASSSTGTGYNEQFF. The CDR3 coding sequence is TGTGCCAGCAGCTCAACCGGGACAGGTTACAATGAGCAGTTCTTC. V is TRBV7-2 and J is TRBJ2-1; TRBD1 matches at 8 bases. Germline lookup yields CDR1 SGHTA and CDR2 FQGNSA. The CDR3 loop spans 15 amino acids. Unmatched junction bases numbered 6, after V lost 4 bases and J lost 4 bases.

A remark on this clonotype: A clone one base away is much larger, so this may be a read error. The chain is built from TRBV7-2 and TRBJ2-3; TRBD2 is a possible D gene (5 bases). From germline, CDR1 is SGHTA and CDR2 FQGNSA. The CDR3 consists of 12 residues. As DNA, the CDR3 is TGTGCCAGCAGCTCCTACGGGGATATGCAGTATTTT. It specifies CASSSYGDMQYF.

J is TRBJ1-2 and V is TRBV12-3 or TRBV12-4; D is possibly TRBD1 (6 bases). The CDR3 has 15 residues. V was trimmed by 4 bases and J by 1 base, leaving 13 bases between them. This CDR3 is CASSSLKQGNYGYTF. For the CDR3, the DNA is TGTGCCAGCAGTTCCCTTAAACAGGGTAACTATGGCTACACCTTC.

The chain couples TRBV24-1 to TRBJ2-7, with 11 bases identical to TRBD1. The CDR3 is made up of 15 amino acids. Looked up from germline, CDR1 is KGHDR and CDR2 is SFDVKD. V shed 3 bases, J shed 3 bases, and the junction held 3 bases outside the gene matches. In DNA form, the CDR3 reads TGTGCCACCAGTGATGCGGGACAGGGGGTCTACGAGCAGTACTTC. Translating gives CATSDAGQGVYEQYF.

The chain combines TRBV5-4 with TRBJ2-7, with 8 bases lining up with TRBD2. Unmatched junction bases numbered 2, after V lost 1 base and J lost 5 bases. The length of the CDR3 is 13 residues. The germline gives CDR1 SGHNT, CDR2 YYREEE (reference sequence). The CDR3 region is CASSLSAGDEQYF. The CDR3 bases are TGTGCCAGCAGCTTGTCAGCGGGAGACGAGCAGTACTTC.

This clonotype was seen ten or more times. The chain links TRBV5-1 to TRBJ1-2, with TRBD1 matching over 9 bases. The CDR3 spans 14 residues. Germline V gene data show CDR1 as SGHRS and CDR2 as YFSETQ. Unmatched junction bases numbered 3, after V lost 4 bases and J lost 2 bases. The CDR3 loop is CASSPGQGNYGYTF. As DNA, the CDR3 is TGCGCCAGCAGCCCCGGACAGGGGAACTATGGCTACACCTTC.

The CDR3 here is CASSPHRGLGYGYTF. CDR3 bases: TGTGCCAGCAGCCCACACAGGGGGCTAGGCTATGGCTACACCTTC. The rearrangement uses TRBV7-8 and TRBJ1-2; 9 positions agree with TRBD1. After removal of 5 bases from V and 4 bases from J, the junction contained 8 bases not matched to a gene. Germline assignment: CDR1 SGHVS and CDR2 FQNEAQ. CDR3 length equals 15 residues.

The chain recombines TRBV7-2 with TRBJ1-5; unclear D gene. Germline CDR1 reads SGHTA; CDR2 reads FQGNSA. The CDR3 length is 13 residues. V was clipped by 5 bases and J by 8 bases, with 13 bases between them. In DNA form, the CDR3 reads TGTGCCAGCAGCCCGAATAGGAATGAGCCCCAGCATTTT. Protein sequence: CASSPNRNEPQHF.

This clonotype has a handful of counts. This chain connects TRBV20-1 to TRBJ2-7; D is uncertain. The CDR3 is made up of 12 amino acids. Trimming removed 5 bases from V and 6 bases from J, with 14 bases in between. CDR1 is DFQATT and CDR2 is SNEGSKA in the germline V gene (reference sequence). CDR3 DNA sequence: TGCAGTGCTGCAAAGAATCTGGGCGAGCAGTACTTC. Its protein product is CSAAKNLGEQYF.

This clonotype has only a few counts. The CDR3 DNA reads TGTGCCAGTAGTATGGGCCGGGGTGTTCAGCCCCAGCATTTT. This encodes CASSMGRGVQPQHF. The chain has TRBV19 and TRBJ1-5; D remains unclear. Germline V gene lookup returns CDR1 LNHDA and CDR2 SQIVND (reference sequence). V dropped 3 bases and J dropped 6 bases, with 12 bases sitting between them. This CDR3 is 14 amino acids long.

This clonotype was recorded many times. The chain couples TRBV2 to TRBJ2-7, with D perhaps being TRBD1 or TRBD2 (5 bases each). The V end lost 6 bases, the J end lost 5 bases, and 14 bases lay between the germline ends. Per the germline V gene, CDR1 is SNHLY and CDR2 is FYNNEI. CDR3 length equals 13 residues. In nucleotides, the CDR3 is TGTGCCAGCAGCCGGGACCGAAGGGACGAGCAGTACTTC. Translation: CASSRDRRDEQYF.

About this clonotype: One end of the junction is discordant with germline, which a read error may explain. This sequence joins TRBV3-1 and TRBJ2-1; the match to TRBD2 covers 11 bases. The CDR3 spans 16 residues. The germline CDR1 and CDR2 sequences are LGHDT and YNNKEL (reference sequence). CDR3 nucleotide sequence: TGTGTCAGCAGGCTAGCGGGAGGCCTGATGGACAATGAGCAGTTCTTC. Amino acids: CVSRLAGGLMDNEQFF.

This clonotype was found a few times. The CDR3 loop is CSARDRGSGANVLTF. CDR3 nucleotide sequence: TGCAGTGCTAGAGATCGGGGGTCTGGGGCCAACGTCCTGACTTTC. This chain connects TRBV20-1 to TRBJ2-6, with D maybe TRBD2 (6 bases). The germline V and J ends were trimmed by 0 bases and 1 base, with 7 bases remaining between them. The CDR3 runs to 15 residues. CDR1 DFQATT and CDR2 SNEGSKA come from the germline V gene (reference sequence).

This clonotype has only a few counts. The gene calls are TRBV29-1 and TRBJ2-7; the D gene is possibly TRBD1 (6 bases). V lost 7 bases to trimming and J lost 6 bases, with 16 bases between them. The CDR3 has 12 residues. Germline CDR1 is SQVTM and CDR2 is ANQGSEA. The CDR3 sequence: CSAEGVGAEQYF. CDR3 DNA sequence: TGCAGCGCCGAAGGTGTGGGGGCCGAGCAGTACTTC.

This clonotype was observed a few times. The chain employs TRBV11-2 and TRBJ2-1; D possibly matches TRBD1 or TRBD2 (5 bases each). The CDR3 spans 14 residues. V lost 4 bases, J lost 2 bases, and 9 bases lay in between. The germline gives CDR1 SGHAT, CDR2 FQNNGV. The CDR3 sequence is CASSWGPAYNEQFF. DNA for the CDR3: TGTGCCAGCAGCTGGGGACCGGCCTACAATGAGCAGTTCTTC.

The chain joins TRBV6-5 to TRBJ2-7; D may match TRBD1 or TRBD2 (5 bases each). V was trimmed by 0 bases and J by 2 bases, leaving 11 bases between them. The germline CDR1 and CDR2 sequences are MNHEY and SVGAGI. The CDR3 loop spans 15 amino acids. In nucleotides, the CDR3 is TGTGCCAGCAGTTACTCCCCCCGGGGACCCTACGAGCAGTACTTC. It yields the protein CASSYSPRGPYEQYF.

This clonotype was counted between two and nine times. The CDR3 coding sequence is TGTGCCAGCAGCTTAATGGGCCTACCCATCGGGGAGCTGTTTTTT. Protein product: CASSLMGLPIGELFF. J is TRBJ2-2 and V is TRBV7-9; D is ambiguous. Germline assignment: CDR1 SEHNR and CDR2 FQNEAQ (reference sequence). V was shortened by 2 bases and J by 7 bases, with 14 bases between the two germline ends. CDR3 length: 15 amino acids. Full variable domain (rest looked up from reference TRBV7-9 and TRBJ2-2): DTGVSQNPRHKITKRGQNVTFRCDPISEHNRLYWYRQTLGQGPEFLTYFQNEAQLEKSRLLSDRFSAERPKGSFSTLEIQRTEQGDSAMYLCASSLMGLPIGELFFGEGSRLTVL.

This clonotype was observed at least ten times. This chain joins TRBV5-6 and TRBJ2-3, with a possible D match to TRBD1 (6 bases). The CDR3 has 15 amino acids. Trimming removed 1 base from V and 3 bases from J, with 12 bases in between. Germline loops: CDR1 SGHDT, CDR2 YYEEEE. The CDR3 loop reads CASSLYDRFTDTQYF. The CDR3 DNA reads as TGTGCCAGCAGCTTGTACGACAGGTTTACAGATACGCAGTATTTT.

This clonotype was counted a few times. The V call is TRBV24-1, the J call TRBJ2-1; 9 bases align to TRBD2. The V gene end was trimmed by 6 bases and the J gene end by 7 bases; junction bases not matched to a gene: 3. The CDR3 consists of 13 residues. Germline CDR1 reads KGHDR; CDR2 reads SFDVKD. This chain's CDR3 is CATSTLAGNEQFF. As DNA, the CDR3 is TGTGCCACCAGTACACTAGCGGGTAATGAGCAGTTCTTC.

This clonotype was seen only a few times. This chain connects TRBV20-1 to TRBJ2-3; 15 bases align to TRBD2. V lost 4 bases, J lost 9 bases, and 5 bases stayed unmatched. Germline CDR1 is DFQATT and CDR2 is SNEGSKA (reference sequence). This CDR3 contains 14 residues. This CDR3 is CSATAGLAGGTQYF. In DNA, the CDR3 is TGCAGTGCTACCGCAGGACTAGCGGGAGGGACGCAGTATTTT.

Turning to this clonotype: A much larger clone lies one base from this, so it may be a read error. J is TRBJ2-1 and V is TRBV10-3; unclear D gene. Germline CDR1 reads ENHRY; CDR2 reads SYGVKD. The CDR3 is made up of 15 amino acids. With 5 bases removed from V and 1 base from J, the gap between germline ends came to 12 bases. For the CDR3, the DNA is TGTGCCATCAGTACATCTATCGGTTCCTACAATGAGCAGTTCTTC. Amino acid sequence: CAISTSIGSYNEQFF.